These T cell receptor beta chains were read from a single sample in a study of T cell responses to AZD1222 COVID-19 vaccine. Data came from immunoSEQ multiplex PCR; TCRdb stores just in-frame clones and leaves some out. The sample yields roughly 50,000 clones, around 91% seen once. This specimen consisted of peripheral blood, obtained 28 days after the second AZD1222 dose. Receptor source: an adult who received the AZD1222 COVID-19 vaccine. CDR3s include the opening cysteine and the closing phenylalanine or tryptophan. The D gene is left open where the match is weak. Expanded clones are given a class, and other clones once, few, many or no size at all.

j_call v_call d_call clone_size cdr3_nt cdr3_aa
TRBJ2-1 TRBV7-9 TRBD1 NA TGTGCCAGCAGCTTAAGGAGGGGGACAGGGGGCAGGGATGAGCAGTTCTTC CASSLRRGTGGRDEQFF
TRBJ2-7 TRBV7-9 TRBD2 NA TGTGCCAGCAGCCCATCCGGGACTAGCGGGAGGCCCATCTTCGACGAGCAGTACTTC CASSPSGTSGRPIFDEQYF
TRBJ2-7 TRBV9 TRBD2 NA TGTGCCAGCAGCGCGGGGGGGGGCCCCGCTGTGGAGCAGTACTTC CASSAGGGPAVEQYF
TRBJ2-2 TRBV6-5 TRBD2 NA TGTGCCAGCAGGTCGACTAGCATCGGCGGGGAGCTGTTTTTT CASRSTSIGGELFF
TRBJ2-1 TRBV10-3 NA NA TGTGCCATCAGTGACCCCGGTAACAATGAGCAGTTCTTC CAISDPGNNEQFF
TRBJ1-2 TRBV9 NA NA TGTGCCAGCAGCGTAGGGCAGAACTATGGCTACACCTTC CASSVGQNYGYTF
TRBJ1-2 TRBV19 NA NA TGTGCCAGTAGTATCAGGGACCATGGCTACACCTTC CASSIRDHGYTF
TRBJ2-7 TRBV7-2 NA NA TGTGCCAGCAGCTTCCAGGGTCAAGGGGAGCAGTACTTC CASSFQGQGEQYF
TRBJ1-5 TRBV27 NA once TGTGCCAGCAGTTTCGTCATGGGGGACAATCAGCCCCAGCATTTT CASSFVMGDNQPQHF
TRBJ2-7 TRBV11-2 NA NA TGTGCCAGCAGCTCACTGAAAATTAGACCCCACGAGCAGTACTTC CASSSLKIRPHEQYF